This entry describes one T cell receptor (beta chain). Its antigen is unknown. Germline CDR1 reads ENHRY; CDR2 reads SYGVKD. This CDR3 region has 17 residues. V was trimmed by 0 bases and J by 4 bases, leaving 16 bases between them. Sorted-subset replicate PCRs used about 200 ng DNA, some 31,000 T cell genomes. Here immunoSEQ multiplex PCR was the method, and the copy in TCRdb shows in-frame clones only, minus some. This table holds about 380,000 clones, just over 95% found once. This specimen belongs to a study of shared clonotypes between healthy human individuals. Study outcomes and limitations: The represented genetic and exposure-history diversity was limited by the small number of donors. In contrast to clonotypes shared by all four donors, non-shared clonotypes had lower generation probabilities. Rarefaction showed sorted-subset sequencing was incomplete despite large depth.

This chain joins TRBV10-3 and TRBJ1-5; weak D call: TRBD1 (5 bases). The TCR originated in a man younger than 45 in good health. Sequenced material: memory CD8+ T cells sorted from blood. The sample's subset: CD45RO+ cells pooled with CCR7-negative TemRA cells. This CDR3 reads CAISESNKMGDNQPQHF. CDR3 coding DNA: TGTGCCATCAGTGAGTCGAATAAAATGGGGGATAATCAGCCCCAGCATTTT.